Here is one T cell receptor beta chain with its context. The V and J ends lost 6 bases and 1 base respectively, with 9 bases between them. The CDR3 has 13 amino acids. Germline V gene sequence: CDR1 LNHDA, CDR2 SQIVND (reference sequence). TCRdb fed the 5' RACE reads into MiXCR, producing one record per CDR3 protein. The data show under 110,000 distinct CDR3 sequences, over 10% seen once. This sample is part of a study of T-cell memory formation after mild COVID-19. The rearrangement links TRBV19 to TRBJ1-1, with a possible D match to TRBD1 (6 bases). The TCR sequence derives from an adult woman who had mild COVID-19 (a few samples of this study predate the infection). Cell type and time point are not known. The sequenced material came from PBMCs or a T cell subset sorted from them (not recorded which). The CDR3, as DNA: TGTGCCAGTAGGGTACAGGGGAACACTGAAGCTTTCTTT. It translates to CASRVQGNTEAFF.